These 25 T cell receptor beta chains originate from one sample sequenced in a study of blood T cell repertoires in COVID-19. Assay used: immunoSEQ multiplex PCR; TCRdb lists only in-frame clones, some missing. The sample lists more than 250,000 clones, around 90% seen once, with 5.5% to 6% in the top ten. Material for sequencing was PBMCs or T cells enriched from blood (not recorded which). These receptors were collected from a woman in her 30s who had recovered from COVID-19.

This clone was counted a single time. The rearrangement links TRBV7-9 to TRBJ2-3; 9 bases line up with TRBD1. The CDR3 consists of 15 residues. Germline values: CDR1 SEHNR, CDR2 FQNEAQ (reference sequence). Trimming took 4 bases from V and 1 from J; bases not matched to a gene: 3. The CDR3 spells CASSSGQGGTDTQYF. In DNA form, the CDR3 reads TGTGCCAGCAGCTCGGGACAGGGAGGCACAGATACGCAGTATTTT.

The gene calls are TRBV15 and TRBJ1-4, with TRBD1 identical over 8 bases. Germline V CDR1 and CDR2: LNHNV, YYDKDF (reference sequence). The CDR3 totals 16 residues. With V trimmed by 1 base and J by 8 bases, 9 bases remained unmatched. The CDR3 loop is CATSRGGTGGSEKLFF. The CDR3 DNA follows: TGTGCCACCAGCAGAGGTGGTACAGGGGGTTCCGAAAAACTGTTTTTT.

CDR3 coding DNA: TGTGCCAGCAGCCCCCTCGGGACAGGGGTTTACACCATATATTTT. This sequence encodes CASSPLGTGVYTIYF. This rearrangement joins TRBV7-9 to TRBJ1-3; TRBD1 aligns across 10 bases. CDR1 SEHNR and CDR2 FQNEAQ come from the germline V gene (reference sequence). The junction had 9 bases not matched to a gene; V was cut back by 5 bases and J by 8 bases. The CDR3 loop spans 15 amino acids.

This chain joins TRBV20-1 and TRBJ1-1, with D maybe TRBD1 (6 bases). Deletions cut 3 bases from V and 1 base from J, with 9 bases between. Germline lookup yields CDR1 DFQATT and CDR2 SNEGSKA (reference sequence). The CDR3 loop spans 13 amino acids. The CDR3 DNA reads TGCAGTGCTAGTAGACAGGAGAACACTGAAGCTTTCTTT. This codes for CSASRQENTEAFF.

The CDR3 region is CASSLGKTSGGPETQYF. The CDR3 coding sequence is TGCGCCAGCAGCTTGGGCAAGACTAGCGGGGGGCCGGAGACCCAGTACTTC. V is TRBV5-1 and J is TRBJ2-5, with 13 bases aligning to TRBD2. Losses at the gene ends were 0 bases for V and 5 bases for J; bases not matched to a gene: 7. Per the germline V gene, CDR1 is SGHRS and CDR2 is YFSETQ. The CDR3 covers 17 residues. Drawing the rest from reference TRBV5-1 and TRBJ2-5, the complete variable domain is KAGVTQTPRYLIKTRGQQVTLSCSPISGHRSVSWYQQTPGQGLQFLFEYFSETQRNKGNFPGRFSGRQFSNSRSEMNVSTLELGDSALYLCASSLGKTSGGPETQYFGPGTRLLVL.

This chain links TRBV7-9 with TRBJ1-2; D remains ambiguous. V lost 1 base, J lost 5 bases, and 11 bases lay in between. The CDR3 is made up of 14 amino acids. CDR1 SEHNR and CDR2 FQNEAQ come from the germline V gene (reference sequence). Written as DNA, the CDR3 is TGTGCCAGCAGCTTAGATGCGGCCGCTTATGGCTACACCTTC. It specifies CASSLDAAAYGYTF.

DNA for the CDR3: TGTGCCAGCAGTCAGGGGACCACAGATACGCAGTATTTT. Protein sequence: CASSQGTTDTQYF. J is TRBJ2-3 and V is TRBV12-3 or TRBV12-4, with a weak D call TRBD1 (6 bases). V was cut by 5 bases and J by 2 bases, with 8 bases left in between. The CDR3 loop spans 13 amino acids.

This chain links TRBV6-5 with TRBJ1-6; D remains ambiguous. The CDR3 is 12 amino acids. From germline, CDR1 is MNHEY and CDR2 SVGAGI. V was shortened by 6 bases and J by 8 bases, with 8 bases between the two germline ends. The CDR3 loop is CASRRVDSPLHF. The CDR3 nucleotides read TGTGCCAGCAGGAGGGTAGATTCACCCCTCCACTTT.

The J gene is TRBJ1-5, the V gene TRBV6-6; 7 nucleotides align to TRBD1. V dropped 2 bases and J dropped 3; count of bases not matched to a gene: 4. The CDR3 sequence is 15 residues long. Per germline, CDR1 MNHNY and CDR2 SVGAGI (reference sequence). The CDR3 loop reads CASSYAGTDNQPQHF. The CDR3 DNA reads TGTGCCAGCAGTTACGCCGGGACAGACAATCAGCCCCAGCATTTT.

This clone has just one count. This CDR3 is also generated by other DNA sequences in the sample. The chain uses TRBV7-2 and TRBJ1-5; D gene unclear. CDR1 and CDR2 (germline): SGHTA, FQGNSA. This CDR3 comprises 14 residues. V was pared by 0 bases and J by 5 bases, with 8 bases between. CDR3 DNA sequence: TGTGCCAGCAGCTTAGCGGGGAGGGATCAGCCCCAGCATTTT. Its protein product is CASSLAGRDQPQHF.

The chain carries TRBV9 and TRBJ1-2, with D unresolved. The germline V gene has CDR1 SGDLS and CDR2 YYNGEE. The CDR3 loop spans 13 amino acids. Between the trimmed V and J ends, which lost 3 bases and 4 bases, there was a span of 10 bases. The CDR3: CASSGPGGYGYTF. The CDR3 DNA follows: TGTGCCAGCAGCGGCCCGGGAGGCTATGGCTACACCTTC.

On this clone itself: Other nucleotide sequences in the sample specify the same CDR3. V usage is TRBV5-1 and J usage is TRBJ1-3; D is uncertain. Germline values: CDR1 SGHRS, CDR2 YFSETQ. V was cut by 1 base and J by 0 bases, with 5 bases left in between. The CDR3 is 14 residues long. CDR3 protein: CASSLSGSGNTIYF. In nucleotides, the CDR3 is TGCGCCAGCAGCTTGTCAGGCTCTGGAAACACCATATATTTT. The variable domain in full, completed from reference TRBV5-1 and TRBJ1-3, reads KAGVTQTPRYLIKTRGQQVTLSCSPISGHRSVSWYQQTPGQGLQFLFEYFSETQRNKGNFPGRFSGRQFSNSRSEMNVSTLELGDSALYLCASSLSGSGNTIYFGEGSWLTVV.

The V call is TRBV9, the J call TRBJ1-1, with a tentative D call TRBD1 (6 bases). CDR1 and CDR2 (germline): SGDLS, YYNGEE. There are 15 residues in the CDR3. The germline V and J ends were trimmed by 0 bases and 6 bases, with 15 bases remaining between them. The CDR3 nucleotides read TGTGCCAGCAGCGTAGAGCAGGGGTTATTGGCTGAAGCTTTCTTT. Translation gives CASSVEQGLLAEAFF.

The chain is built from TRBV30 and TRBJ1-6; 7 bases fit TRBD1. Germline-derived CDR1 and CDR2 are GTSNPN and SVGIG (reference sequence). J was trimmed by 7 bases and V by 2 bases; bases with no gene match: 5. The CDR3 covers 14 residues. DNA of the CDR3: TGTGCCTGGAGTCCGGGACAGCCGAATTCACCCCTCCACTTT. This encodes CAWSPGQPNSPLHF. The full variable domain, in which reference TRBV30 and TRBJ1-6 provide the parts outside the CDR3, is SQTIHQWPATLVQPVGSPLSLECTVEGTSNPNLYWYRQAAGRGLQLLFYSVGIGQISSEVPQNLSASRPQDRQFILSSKKLLLSDSGFYLCAWSPGQPNSPLHFGNGTRLTVT.

The rearrangement joins TRBV3-1 (or the pseudogene TRBV3-2) to TRBJ2-1; 7 positions agree with TRBD2. The junction had 7 bases not matched to a gene; V was cut back by 1 base and J by 10 bases. CDR3 size: 14 residues. CDR1 and CDR2 from the germline V gene are LGHDT and YNNKEL (reference sequence). CDR3 sequence: CASSQGHRDYEQFF. The CDR3 coding sequence is TGTGCCAGCAGCCAAGGCCACCGGGACTACGAGCAGTTCTTC.

This chain joins TRBV18 and TRBJ1-2; maybe TRBD1 (5 bases). In germline, CDR1 is KGHSH, CDR2 LQKENI. Trimming shortened V by 6 bases and J by 4 bases, and 9 bases separated the two germline ends. This CDR3 comprises 12 residues. The CDR3 loop reads CASSDSAYGYTF. The CDR3 DNA sequence: TGTGCCAGCTCCGACAGTGCCTATGGCTACACCTTC.

The chain carries TRBV2 and TRBJ1-6; possible D gene TRBD1, 6 bases. There are 16 residues in the CDR3. The germline V and J ends were trimmed by 2 bases and 1 base, with 9 bases remaining between them. Germline V gene lookup returns CDR1 SNHLY and CDR2 FYNNEI. Here the CDR3 DNA reads TGTGCCAGCAGTGAACGGGGGGCTTCCTATAATTCACCCCTCCACTTT. Its translation is CASSERGASYNSPLHF.

The CDR3 DNA follows: TGTGCCAGCAGCCAAGGGGGAGGGGGCTACACCTTC. Protein: CASSQGGGGYTF. This chain links TRBV4-2 with TRBJ1-2, with no clear D. CDR1 and CDR2 from the germline V gene are LGHNA and YNFKEQ. The CDR3 sequence is 12 residues long. The ends were cut back, 1 base at V and 8 bases at J, with 8 bases in the middle.

V usage is TRBV4-2 and J usage is TRBJ1-2; D is undetermined. Looked up from germline, CDR1 is LGHNA and CDR2 is YNFKEQ. The germline V and J ends were trimmed by 4 bases and 4 bases, with 7 bases remaining between them. The CDR3 totals 12 residues. CDR3: CASSPGGYGYTF. For the CDR3, the DNA is TGTGCCAGCAGCCCTGGAGGCTATGGCTACACCTTC.

The rearrangement uses TRBV18 and TRBJ2-2, with D hard to call. The CDR3 spans 14 residues. Germline V lookup: CDR1 KGHSH, CDR2 LQKENI. V lost 3 bases and J 0 bases, leaving 5 bases between the germline ends. CDR3 amino acids: CASSPLTNTGELFF. The DNA for the CDR3 is TGTGCCAGCTCACCGTTAACGAACACCGGGGAGCTGTTTTTT.

Of note for this clone: The same CDR3 also results from other DNA sequences found in this sample. The V call is TRBV5-1, the J call TRBJ1-1; no reliable D call. Looked up from germline, CDR1 is SGHRS and CDR2 is YFSETQ. The CDR3 runs to 14 residues. Trimming shortened V by 0 bases and J by 1 base, and 7 bases separated the two germline ends. The CDR3 DNA reads TGCGCCAGCAGCTTGGCCGCGGGGAACACTGAAGCTTTCTTT. This encodes CASSLAAGNTEAFF.

The V and J genes are TRBV3-1 (or the pseudogene TRBV3-2) and TRBJ1-5; D unresolved. V lost 0 bases, J lost 5 bases, and 11 bases lay in between. This CDR3 is built from 15 residues. In germline, CDR1 is LGHDT, CDR2 YNNKEL (reference sequence). The DNA of the CDR3 is TGTGCCAGCAGCCAAGATTACGCAGTTCATCAGCCCCAGCATTTT. It translates to CASSQDYAVHQPQHF.

The CDR3 region is CASSVETRGTEAFF. CDR3 nucleotides: TGTGCCAGCAGCGTAGAAACCCGGGGCACTGAAGCTTTCTTT. V is TRBV9 and J is TRBJ1-1; no definite D call. V lost 0 bases and J 4 bases, leaving 10 bases between the germline ends. The length of the CDR3 is 14 residues. Germline V gene sequence: CDR1 SGDLS, CDR2 YYNGEE. The full variable domain, rest sourced from reference TRBV9 and TRBJ1-1, is DSGVTQTPKHLITATGQRVTLRCSPRSGDLSVYWYQQSLDQGLQFLIQYYNGEERAKGNILERFSAQQFPDLHSELNLSSLELGDSALYFCASSVETRGTEAFFGQGTRLTVV.

The chain employs TRBV9 and TRBJ2-2, with 15 nucleotides matching TRBD2. The CDR3 consists of 16 residues. Germline CDR1 is SGDLS and CDR2 is YYNGEE. V lost 2 bases, J lost 7 bases, and 3 bases stayed unmatched. For the CDR3, the DNA is TGTGCCAGCAGCGTGGGGACTAGCGGGGGGTACGGGGAGCTGTTTTTT. Its translation: CASSVGTSGGYGELFF.

The chain recombines TRBV2 with TRBJ2-5; 12 positions agree with TRBD1. Germline lookup yields CDR1 SNHLY and CDR2 FYNNEI. V dropped 3 bases and J dropped 4; count of bases not matched to a gene: 3. This CDR3 comprises 15 residues. CDR3: CASSDLGQGAETQYF. In DNA, the CDR3 is TGTGCCAGCAGTGATCTGGGACAGGGGGCAGAGACCCAGTACTTC.